This T cell receptor (beta chain) was recorded in a study of shared clonotypes between healthy human individuals. A note on this clone: Its specificity is not known.

The authors sequenced unsorted PBMC DNA on ten immunoSEQ deep assay plates. This table comes from immunoSEQ multiplex PCR, and its TCRdb copy is limited to in-frame clones, with some not included. The data contain hundreds of thousands of clones, just over 75% of them singletons. Whole-study findings and limits: It was anticipated that sequencing depth would influence how many clonotypes donors shared. The diversity represented, both genetic and in exposure history, was limited by few donors.

The TCR was taken from a woman between 40 and 50 years old in good health. Some clones in this sample may be carry-over from other donors' samples. Input material: PBMCs.

The chain's CDR3 is CASSNAPGGATASNQPQHF. CDR3 DNA: TGTGCCAGTAGTAACGCCCCAGGGGGCGCGACGGCGAGCAATCAGCCCCAGCATTTT. The chain joins TRBV19 to TRBJ1-5, with 8 bases fitting TRBD1. This CDR3 is built from 19 residues. CDR1 and CDR2 from the germline V gene are LNHDA and SQIVND (reference sequence). V was clipped by 4 bases and J by 1 base; unmatched bases: 15.